This TCR beta chain was retrieved from a study of T cells in Graves' hyperthyroidism and ophthalmopathy (dated by TCRdb to 2018 to 2020). Turning to the overall study: Peripheral blood samples were taken at initial diagnosis, before any treatment was given. A discovery cohort of about 96 patients, approximately 44 with Graves' ophthalmopathy and fewer than 65 with stable Graves' hyperthyroidism, was used to find distinguishing TCR V-J signatures. An independent validation cohort of about 20 hyperthyroidism patients and 17 patients who later progressed to ophthalmopathy tested prospective prediction of ophthalmopathy. The 100 discovery patients were randomly split 7:3 into training and test sets. TCR Vbeta CDR3 sequencing of roughly 140 peripheral blood samples (fewer than 45 ophthalmopathy, about 75 hyperthyroidism and roughly 17 progressor patients) is reported in the paper. The study also compared thyroid tissue and blood T-cell repertoires from about 6 Graves' hyperthyroidism patients. Following sampling, methimazole starting at 30 mg daily was given to hyperthyroidism patients, and high-dose intravenous methylprednisolone was given to ophthalmopathy patients. Points the paper makes about the study in general: Sample size was not statistically predetermined, and blinding of investigators to group allocation was not performed. Blood samples also contained most of the expanded thyroid clonotypes (frequency above 0.001), which suggests that blood repertoires may reflect thyroid immune responses. In validation, the model predicted progression to ophthalmopathy with around 71% sensitivity and about 73% specificity, a median of approximately 6.7 months before onset. A model built on a 13 V-J signature distinguished ophthalmopathy from stable hyperthyroidism, reaching around 88% sensitivity and 81.08% specificity in cross-validation and 80%/75% in testing.

The TCR beta CDR3 regions were amplified from RNA transcripts. The first round of RT-PCR for the TCR CDR3 was performed with the HTBI primer set and the Qiagen OneStep RT-PCR kit. The libraries were constructed in a second round of multiplex PCR and then size-selected and purified. Libraries were sequenced paired-end with 100 bp reads on an Illumina HiSeq2000. In the paper's pipeline: SOAPnuke was used to process the raw data, throwing out any read that contained adapters or uncalled bases, had a mean Phred below 15, or lacked an exact constant-primer or identifier match. High-quality paired reads were merged using COPE v1.2.5, and each unique nucleotide sequence was defined as a clonotype. MiTCR v1.1 was used to align clonotypes to the IMGT TRBV, TRBD and TRBJ reference segments. Only V-J combinations with frequency above 0.0001, covering 99.2% of repertoires, were analysed. The TCS score was defined as F50 (clonal expansion) divided by E x V (chaos), with BLOSUM62-based TCRdist calculated between CDR3 peptides within each V-J. Welch's t-statistics and random forest reduced 450 to 600 V-J features to 13, which were used in a naive Bayes classifier (R e1071). Thyroid-blood repertoire similarity was quantified with the Morisita-Horn index. TCRdb reprocessing: public reads trimmed at Q25 with fastp, clones called with MiXCR, in-frame beta chains kept. Each CDR3 protein appears once, grouped with its most common genes and DNA. The V and J calls and clone size are TCRdb's, not the authors'. The sample contains 550,000 to 700,000 distinct CDR3 sequences, approximately 15% of them found a single time. The ten largest clones capture over 3.5% of the sample.

Ophthalmopathy patients had moderately to severely active disease, Clinical Activity Score of at least 3, NOSPECS grade of at least 4, and duration under 3 months. Any patient with an uncontrolled infection, another autoimmune disease, pregnancy or lactation was excluded. Clinical symptoms, serum thyroxine and TRAb, thyroid ultrasound, and orbital computed tomography formed the basis for the diagnoses. Ficoll-Paque density gradient centrifugation was used to isolate PBMCs from 8 to 10 ml of fresh peripheral blood. Total RNA was extracted using Trizol reagent, and RNA quality was assessed on an Agilent 2100 Bioanalyzer. Based on the germline V gene, the CDR1 and CDR2 sequences are MNHNS and SASEGT. Germline trimming: 6 bases from V, 3 bases from J; junction bases outside gene matches: 3. The CDR3, from cysteine to phenylalanine, totals 13 residues. CDR3 DNA only is kept here, 39 bases in frame from base 1.

This clonotype was seen ten or more times. The clone's antigen remains unknown. No per-base quality is available; no much larger clone lies one base away. What was sequenced was blood. The chain employs TRBV6-1 and TRBJ2-3; TRBD2 lines up with 7 middle nucleotides. The source is a woman in her 40s with Graves' ophthalmopathy. The base sequence is TGTGCCAGCAGGAGGGAGGGGACAGATACGCAGTATTTT. Translated, this is CASRREGTDTQYF.